Listed here are 28 T cell receptor beta chains from one sample, sequenced in a study of blood T cell repertoires in COVID-19 (dated by TCRdb to the early 2020s). Libraries were built with the immunoSEQ multiplex PCR assay. Here the immuneACCESS table is served through TCRdb, limited to in-frame sequences with V and J called. Missing clones are a known gap in these copies; in checked studies unresolved V genes cover under half, and the rest lacks a known reason. The table for this sample lists 300,000 or so clones; more than 80% of them were counted only once. The leading ten clones occupy 1% to 1.3% of the sample. Source material: PBMCs or T cells enriched from blood (not recorded which). All receptors derive from a woman aged 25 to 45 who had recovered from COVID-19.

This clone was detected only once. V gene TRBV28 combines with J gene TRBJ1-5; weak D call: TRBD1 (6 bases). This CDR3 has 17 amino acids. Trimming stripped 2 bases from V and 6 bases from J, with 20 bases between. The V gene's germline CDR1 is MDHEN and CDR2 SYDVKM. As DNA, the CDR3 is TGTGCCAGCAGTTTAGACTTGCGGGGGGCAGGAGGTCAGCCCCAGCATTTT. Its protein product is CASSLDLRGAGGQPQHF.

This clone appeared a single time. This chain joins TRBV11-2 and TRBJ2-7; 13 nucleotides agree with TRBD2. CDR3 length equals 15 residues. V trimming: 4 bases; J trimming: 6 bases; junction bases outside the gene matches: 6. Looked up from germline, CDR1 is SGHAT and CDR2 is FQNNGV. Here the CDR3 reads CASSYGLAGVGEQYF. DNA for the CDR3: TGTGCCAGCAGCTACGGACTAGCGGGAGTAGGCGAGCAGTACTTC.

The CDR3 reads CSVALGTGRETQYF. The CDR3, as DNA: TGCAGCGTTGCTTTAGGGACAGGGAGAGAGACCCAGTACTTC. The chain links TRBV29-1 to TRBJ2-5, with 9 bases identical to TRBD1. The V and J ends lost 4 bases and 4 bases, in that order; junction bases with no gene match: 7. This CDR3 has 14 residues. Germline CDR1 and CDR2: SQVTM and ANQGSEA.

The V gene is TRBV6-5, the J gene TRBJ1-2; D is unresolved. Trimming shortened V by 0 bases and J by 7 bases, and 6 bases separated the two germline ends. CDR1 is MNHEY and CDR2 is SVGAGI in the germline V gene. This CDR3 region has 12 residues. This CDR3 is CASSYSGAGYTF. The CDR3 DNA is TGTGCCAGCAGTTACTCGGGAGCTGGCTACACCTTC.

Here the CDR3 DNA reads TGTGCCAGTAGGCAGACAGGGGGCTCGAATGAGCAGTTCTTC. Its translation: CASRQTGGSNEQFF. The gene calls are TRBV19 and TRBJ2-1; 10 nucleotides agree with TRBD1. J was trimmed by 7 bases and V by 6 bases; bases with no gene match: 6. This CDR3 region has 14 residues. Per germline, CDR1 LNHDA and CDR2 SQIVND (reference sequence). The full variable domain, completed using reference TRBV19 and TRBJ2-1, is DGGITQSPKYLFRKEGQNVTLSCEQNLNHDAMYWYRQDPGQGLRLIYYSQIVNDFQKGDIAEGYSVSREKKESFPLTVTSAQKNPTAFYLCASRQTGGSNEQFFGPGTRLTVL.

This chain joins TRBV27 and TRBJ1-2; weak D call: TRBD1 (6 bases). Germline CDR1 is MNHEY and CDR2 is SMNVEV (reference sequence). The V gene lost 6 bases and the J gene lost 8 bases, with 22 bases spanning the gap. This CDR3 is built from 15 residues. The CDR3 coding sequence is TGTGCCAGCAGCTTCTCGGGGGGGGGCATGGAAGGCTACACCTTC. This gives the protein CASSFSGGGMEGYTF.

The V call is TRBV19, the J call TRBJ2-2; 11 bases match TRBD2. J lost 3 bases, V lost 1 base, and 7 bases had no gene match. The CDR3 has 18 residues. Germline assignment: CDR1 LNHDA and CDR2 SQIVND (reference sequence). Written as DNA, the CDR3 is TGTGCCAGTAGTATAGGAACGGGACTAGCGGAATACACCGGGGAGCTGTTTTTT. This encodes CASSIGTGLAEYTGELFF.

The chain combines TRBV7-9 with TRBJ2-2; D is unclear. Trimming shortened V by 3 bases and J by 1 base, and 9 bases separated the two germline ends. This CDR3 comprises 15 residues. Germline CDR1 SEHNR, CDR2 FQNEAQ (reference sequence). The CDR3: CASSFRSGNTGELFF. The CDR3, as DNA: TGTGCCAGCAGCTTTCGGTCAGGGAACACCGGGGAGCTGTTTTTT. Together with reference TRBV7-9 and TRBJ2-2, the CDR3 gives the full variable domain: DTGVSQNPRHKITKRGQNVTFRCDPISEHNRLYWYRQTLGQGPEFLTYFQNEAQLEKSRLLSDRFSAERPKGSFSTLEIQRTEQGDSAMYLCASSFRSGNTGELFFGEGSRLTVL.

This chain joins TRBV4-1 and TRBJ1-1; a weak D match, TRBD1 (6 bases). Looked up from germline, CDR1 is MGHRA and CDR2 is YSYEKL. This CDR3 region has 18 residues. V gave up 3 bases and J gave up 2 bases, with 22 bases separating them. In DNA form, the CDR3 reads TGCGCCAGCAGCCAGGCCAGTTACGCAGGGGCCGGAAACACTGAAGCTTTCTTT. This gives the protein CASSQASYAGAGNTEAFF.

The rearrangement links TRBV3-1 (or the pseudogene TRBV3-2) to TRBJ1-1; the D gene is possibly TRBD1 (6 bases). CDR3 length: 15 amino acids. V dropped 4 bases and J dropped 5 bases, with 17 bases sitting between them. CDR1 and CDR2 (germline): LGHDT, YNNKEL (reference sequence). The CDR3 spells CASSLLGGRGTEAFF. The CDR3 DNA reads TGTGCCAGCAGCCTCCTCGGGGGGCGTGGAACTGAAGCTTTCTTT.

The chain uses TRBV12-3 or TRBV12-4 and TRBJ1-5; D is ambiguous. The V and J ends lost 3 bases and 7 bases respectively, with 7 bases between them. The length of the CDR3 is 12 residues. CDR3 amino acids: CASSFAGQPQHF. The CDR3 DNA follows: TGTGCCAGCAGTTTTGCGGGCCAGCCCCAGCATTTT.

The rearrangement links TRBV10-3 to TRBJ2-5; 10 bases are a match to TRBD2. The length of the CDR3 is 17 residues. V trimming: 0 bases; J trimming: 5 bases; junction bases outside the gene matches: 9. The V gene's germline CDR1 is ENHRY and CDR2 SYGVKD. The CDR3 nucleotides are TGTGCCATCAGTGAGTCGGGTCGGCTAGCGGGAGTGGAGACCCAGTACTTC. It specifies CAISESGRLAGVETQYF.

The chain uses TRBV24-1 and TRBJ2-5; D perhaps matches TRBD2 (6 bases). In germline, CDR1 is KGHDR, CDR2 SFDVKD. The CDR3 contains 15 residues. V was trimmed by 5 bases and J by 1 base, leaving 13 bases between them. The CDR3 DNA follows: TGTGCCACCAGTGCGGCGGGGTCCGCCCAAGAGACCCAGTACTTC. This translates into CATSAAGSAQETQYF.

The chain links TRBV7-9 to TRBJ1-2; 9 nucleotides line up with TRBD1. J lost 3 bases, V lost 5 bases, and 10 bases had no gene match. This CDR3 is built from 16 residues. The germline V gene encodes CDR1 SEHNR and CDR2 FQNEAQ (reference sequence). CDR3 nucleotide sequence: TGTGCCAGCAGCCCAACCTTACAGGGGGCGGACTATGGCTACACCTTC. Its translation: CASSPTLQGADYGYTF.

The gene calls are TRBV19 and TRBJ2-1, with a weak D call TRBD2 (5 bases). Trimming shortened V by 4 bases and J by 5 bases, and 9 bases separated the two germline ends. CDR1 and CDR2 from the germline V gene are LNHDA and SQIVND (reference sequence). This CDR3 spans 13 amino acids. The CDR3 loop reads CASSKLVHNEQFF. The DNA for the CDR3 is TGTGCCAGTAGTAAACTAGTTCACAATGAGCAGTTCTTC.

This chain uses TRBV9 with TRBJ2-2, with D perhaps TRBD2 (6 bases). With 0 bases removed from V and 5 bases from J, the gap between germline ends came to 17 bases. Germline values: CDR1 SGDLS, CDR2 YYNGEE. The CDR3 totals 17 residues. CDR3 coding DNA: TGTGCCAGCAGCGTAGTTGCGGGGCCTCTGTGGACCGGGGAGCTGTTTTTT. It is translated as CASSVVAGPLWTGELFF. Based on the CDR3 plus reference TRBV9 and TRBJ2-2, the full variable domain is DSGVTQTPKHLITATGQRVTLRCSPRSGDLSVYWYQQSLDQGLQFLIQYYNGEERAKGNILERFSAQQFPDLHSELNLSSLELGDSALYFCASSVVAGPLWTGELFFGEGSRLTVL.

The chain employs TRBV4-3 and TRBJ2-7; 7 nucleotides agree with TRBD1. V lost 3 bases, J lost 5 bases, and 10 bases stayed unmatched. The CDR3 has 15 amino acids. Germline-derived CDR1 and CDR2 are LGHNA and YSLEER. CDR3 DNA sequence: TGCGCCAGCAGCCACACAGGGGTTAATAGGAACGAGCAGTACTTC. Translated: CASSHTGVNRNEQYF.

V gene TRBV7-2 combines with J gene TRBJ1-2; 7 bases align to TRBD1. The CDR3 consists of 13 residues. Germline V gene data show CDR1 as SGHTA and CDR2 as FQGNSA. V dropped 2 bases and J dropped 5; count of bases not matched to a gene: 2. The CDR3 DNA is TGTGCCAGCAGCTTACAGGGGGATTATGGCTACACCTTC. Protein product: CASSLQGDYGYTF. The full variable domain, its missing parts supplied by reference TRBV7-2 and TRBJ1-2, is GAGVSQSPSNKVTEKGKDVELRCDPISGHTALYWYRQSLGQGLEFLIYFQGNSAPDKSGLPSDRFSAERTGGSVSTLTIQRTQQEDSAVYLCASSLQGDYGYTFGSGTRLTVV.

In this sample, this clone turned up a few times. The genes are TRBV4-1 and TRBJ2-7; D is unclear. The CDR3 consists of 14 residues. The ends were cut back, 1 base at V and 4 bases at J, with 11 bases in the middle. The germline CDR1 and CDR2 sequences are MGHRA and YSYEKL. The CDR3 nucleotides are TGCGCCAGCAGCCAAGTCGGAGATTATTACGAGCAGTACTTC. It encodes CASSQVGDYYEQYF.

The chain couples TRBV6-5 to TRBJ2-1; 7 bases map to TRBD1. The junction had 9 bases not matched to a gene; V was cut back by 6 bases and J by 7 bases. CDR1 is MNHEY and CDR2 is SVGAGI in the germline V gene. This CDR3 is 14 amino acids long. The CDR3 DNA sequence: TGTGCCAGCAGGAATCCGGGACAGTGGAATGAGCAGTTCTTC. As protein: CASRNPGQWNEQFF.

J is TRBJ1-1 and V is TRBV5-1; 8 bases are a match to TRBD1. The CDR3 sequence is 14 residues long. J lost 7 bases, V lost 4 bases, and 9 bases had no gene match. CDR1 SGHRS and CDR2 YFSETQ come from the germline V gene. CDR3 DNA sequence: TGCGCCAGCAGCGAAAGGACAGGGCGTGTTGAAGCTTTCTTT. Protein sequence: CASSERTGRVEAFF.

The chain has TRBV3-1 (or the pseudogene TRBV3-2) and TRBJ2-7; a weak D match, TRBD2 (7 bases). Deletions cut 7 bases from V and 3 bases from J, with 10 bases between. CDR1 is LGHDT and CDR2 is YNNKEL in the germline V gene (reference sequence). The CDR3 consists of 12 residues. The CDR3 sequence: CASMRGGYEQYF. CDR3 nucleotides: TGTGCCAGCATGAGGGGGGGCTACGAGCAGTACTTC.

The genes are TRBV7-2 and TRBJ2-1, with 7 positions matching TRBD2. Germline CDR1 SGHTA, CDR2 FQGNSA. With V trimmed by 5 bases and J by 3 bases, 4 bases remained unmatched. There are 14 residues in the CDR3. The CDR3 sequence: CASSERGGYNEQFF. In nucleotides, the CDR3 is TGTGCCAGCAGCGAGCGGGGTGGCTACAATGAGCAGTTCTTC. The variable domain in full, completed from reference TRBV7-2 and TRBJ2-1, reads GAGVSQSPSNKVTEKGKDVELRCDPISGHTALYWYRQSLGQGLEFLIYFQGNSAPDKSGLPSDRFSAERTGGSVSTLTIQRTQQEDSAVYLCASSERGGYNEQFFGPGTRLTVL.

This clone was detected only a few times. V gene TRBV3-1 (or the pseudogene TRBV3-2) combines with J gene TRBJ2-7; D is possibly TRBD1 (6 bases). CDR1 LGHDT and CDR2 YNNKEL come from the germline V gene (reference sequence). This CDR3 is built from 15 residues. Trimming left V 1 base short and J 6 bases short, with 16 bases between. The CDR3 here is CASSQGWQGISEQYF. The CDR3 DNA is TGTGCCAGCAGCCAAGGCTGGCAGGGGATTAGCGAGCAGTACTTC.

V usage is TRBV9 and J usage is TRBJ2-7; TRBD2 agrees at 7 bases. The V gene end was trimmed by 1 base and the J gene end by 2 bases; junction bases not matched to a gene: 6. Germline CDR1 and CDR2: SGDLS and YYNGEE. The CDR3 length is 15 residues. The CDR3 region is CASSVRAGVAYEQYF. The CDR3 nucleotides read TGTGCCAGCAGCGTAAGGGCGGGAGTAGCCTACGAGCAGTACTTC. The full variable domain, its missing parts supplied by reference TRBV9 and TRBJ2-7, is DSGVTQTPKHLITATGQRVTLRCSPRSGDLSVYWYQQSLDQGLQFLIQYYNGEERAKGNILERFSAQQFPDLHSELNLSSLELGDSALYFCASSVRAGVAYEQYFGPGTRLTVT.

The J gene is TRBJ2-2, the V gene TRBV6-1, with 16 bases fitting TRBD2. CDR1 is MNHNS, CDR2 SASEGT, per germline. The CDR3 has 17 amino acids. J gave up 7 bases and V 4 bases, and 6 bases lay outside the gene matches. CDR3 sequence reads: CASSVGTSGRAVGELFF. CDR3 coding DNA: TGTGCCAGCAGTGTAGGGACTAGCGGGAGGGCCGTCGGGGAGCTGTTTTTT.

The chain employs TRBV12-2 and TRBJ2-1; the table's D call, TRBD2, has no DNA check behind it. TRBV12-2 counts as a pseudogene. The CDR3 loop spans 16 amino acids. CDR3 nucleotides: TGTGCAAGTCGCTTAGTGTTCTGCGGGAAGTACAATGAGCAGTTCTTC. Its protein is CASRLVFCGKYNEQFF.

This rearrangement joins TRBV5-1 to TRBJ1-2; D not resolved. The CDR3 loop spans 16 amino acids. Germline CDR1 and CDR2: SGHRS and YFSETQ. V gave up 2 bases and J gave up 2 bases, with 16 bases separating them. CDR3 region: CASSFIVTHGNYGYTF. CDR3 bases: TGCGCCAGCAGCTTTATCGTCACCCACGGGAACTATGGCTACACCTTC. The variable domain in full, completed from reference TRBV5-1 and TRBJ1-2, reads KAGVTQTPRYLIKTRGQQVTLSCSPISGHRSVSWYQQTPGQGLQFLFEYFSETQRNKGNFPGRFSGRQFSNSRSEMNVSTLELGDSALYLCASSFIVTHGNYGYTFGSGTRLTVV.